The present TCR beta chain was sequenced within a study of Ad26.COV2.S vaccination and SARS-CoV-2 variants (dated by TCRdb to 2020 to 2023). Regarding the research as a whole: Vaccine-arm donors came from COV1001, a multicentre, randomized, double-blind, placebo-controlled phase I-IIa trial of Ad26.COV2.S in healthy adults. A total of 32 samples were included in the TCR-sequenced set, comprising around 19 Ad26.COV2.S vaccine recipients, 5 placebo recipients and 8 SARS-CoV-2 convalescent individuals. TCRbeta repertoire sequencing served as the tool for gauging how specific and how broad the SARS-CoV-2-reactive T cell receptors were following Ad26.COV2.S vaccination. Ad26.COV2.S was administered intramuscularly at a dose of 5x10^10 or 1x10^11 viral particles, either as one shot or as two shots given 56 days apart. Blinding of investigators to trial group allocation was maintained during experiments and outcome assessment. Participants in the trial were split at random into five groups of five each, receiving low-dose or high-dose Ad26.COV2.S once or twice, or else placebo on both occasions. Study-wide conclusions, independent of this receptor: The authors noted that the TCR breadth and depth analyses may have underestimated total T cell responses. The study was not powered for comparison of responses between vaccine doses or regimens. After vaccination, substantial breadth of spike-specific CD8+ and CD4+ T cell responses was reported. Vaccine and placebo recipients had similar non-spike TCR breadth, a finding consistent with the vaccine containing only spike. Ad26.COV2.S recipients had higher spike-specific TCR breadth than placebo recipients (P = 0.0014).

The treatment or condition tag for this specimen amounts to: approximately 18 received Ad26.COV2.S at low or high dose, single or two shots; five or six received placebo; per-sample allocation not given. For vaccine and placebo recipients, the sequenced repertoires came from samples collected on day 63 after the first injection. Cohort 1b enrolled about two dozen adults aged 18-55 years at a single site in Boston, USA, between 29 July and 7 August 2020. As a vaccine, Ad26.COV2.S was a replication-incompetent adenovirus type 26 vector that expressed a prefusion-stabilized SARS-CoV-2 spike protein derived from the original Wuhan strain. TCRbeta CDR3 regions were sequenced with the immunoSEQ Assay. After extraction, genomic DNA underwent amplification by bias-controlled multiplex PCR, followed by high-throughput sequencing. The authors' pipeline ran thus. Collapsing and filtering of sequences were performed to quantify the absolute abundance of each unique TCRbeta CDR3 region. Usable DNA was measured by amplifying reference genes present in all nucleated cells, and TCRbeta template counts were normalized to that usable DNA to estimate T cell fraction. Repertoire TCRs were annotated as SARS-CoV-2-specific when V gene, CDR3 amino acid sequence and J gene were exactly matched to a known reactive TCR set. MIRA supplied the reference SARS-CoV-2 TCR set, which was filtered for enrichment in COVID-19-positive ImmuneCODE repertoires so that public or cross-reactive TCRs were removed. Using the MIRA antigens, annotated TCRs were further analysed by specific ORF or by position within an ORF. Depth was the summed frequency of annotated unique rearrangements, while breadth was defined as annotated unique rearrangements over total unique productive rearrangements. Two-sided Wilcoxon rank-sum tests were applied when comparing TCR breadth between groups. TCRdb's version of the immuneACCESS table is confined to in-frame rearrangements and falls short of the full clone set. An unresolved V gene accounts for under half of the shortfall where checked; the remainder is of unknown origin. V, J and clone size derive from that table, while D and trimming were established from the DNA sequence. The sample table records over 300,000 clones; around 82% of these occur just once. The ten most abundant clones make up about 8% of the sample.

The CDR3 measures 14 amino acids from cysteine to phenylalanine. Only the CDR3 portion is preserved as DNA: 42 bases, with reading frame beginning at the first base. Reading the germline V gene gives CDR1 MNHEY and CDR2 SVGAGI. V loses 9 bases of germline sequence and J loses 7 bases, and the interval between the two ends is 16 bases. A note on this clone: Its antigen is not yet known. Within one base of it there is no much larger clone, and no base qualities were kept.

The sequencing used peripheral blood, collected in a trial of Ad26.COV2.S vaccine versus placebo. This TCR was sampled from a person between 18 and 59 years old who received the Ad26.COV2.S COVID-19 vaccine or a placebo. The sequence is built from TRBV6-5 and TRBJ1-6; the D gene assignment is ambiguous. The DNA is TGTGCCAGTGACTTTTCCTCCGGCAATTCACCCCTCCACTTT. This translates into CASDFSSGNSPLHF.